Listed below are T cell receptor beta chains from one sample, sequenced in a study of control samples from healthy donors and cancer patients. Sequencing was performed with immunoSEQ multiplex PCR; in TCRdb, only in-frame clones are kept and a portion is missing. The sample lists about 52,000 clones, 95% occurring once. Source material: blood. All receptors come from a man younger than 45 in good health. Each CDR3 is given with its conserved first and last residue. D genes are given only for firm matches. Only part of the rows carry a size: once, few, many, or a class if the clone is expanded.

-	TRBV5-1	-	TRBJ2-5	CASSLFKTQYF	TGCGCCAGCAGCTTGTTTAAGACCCAGTACTTC
-	TRBV7-8	-	TRBJ2-7	CASSQDRTEQYF	TGTGCCAGCAGCCAAGACAGAACCGAGCAGTACTTC
TRBD2	TRBV28	-	TRBJ2-1	CASSATMRETFF	TGTGCCAGCAGTGCTACTATGCGGGAGACGTTCTTC
TRBD2	TRBV9	few	TRBJ2-7	CASSVGSGHAYEQYF	TGTGCCAGCAGCGTAGGTAGCGGGCATGCCTACGAGCAGTACTTC
TRBD2	TRBV29-1	-	TRBJ2-5	CSVGGLAGGQETQYF	TGCAGCGTAGGGGGACTAGCGGGCGGTCAAGAGACCCAGTACTTC
-	TRBV4-1	-	TRBJ2-7	CASSQGAGLPYEQYF	TGCGCCAGCAGCCAAGGGGCAGGGCTTCCGTACGAGCAGTACTTC
-	TRBV6-1	-	TRBJ2-5	CASSEGPWGQETQYF	TGTGCCAGCAGTGAAGGCCCGTGGGGACAAGAGACCCAGTACTTC
TRBD1	TRBV20-1	-	TRBJ1-1	CSASKGAMNTEAFF	TGCAGTGCTAGTAAGGGGGCGATGAACACTGAAGCTTTCTTT
-	TRBV5-1	-	TRBJ1-6	CASSLGQDNSPLHF	TGCGCCAGCAGCTTGGGGCAGGATAATTCACCCCTCCACTTT
TRBD1	TRBV7-3	-	TRBJ1-5	CASSLKETGSNQPQHF	TGTGCCAGCAGCTTAAAGGAGACAGGGAGCAATCAGCCCCAGCATTTT
TRBD2	TRBV7-8	-	TRBJ2-5	CASRSGTNQETQYF	TGTGCCAGCAGAAGCGGGACTAACCAAGAGACCCAGTACTTC
TRBD2	TRBV27	-	TRBJ2-3	CASNRGPGTSGRALLSTDTQYF	TGTGCCAGCAACAGGGGGCCAGGGACTAGCGGGAGGGCCCTACTCAGCACAGATACGCAGTATTTT
TRBD1	TRBV5-1	-	TRBJ2-7	CASSPGANRGYEQYF	TGCGCCAGCAGCCCTGGGGCCAACAGGGGATACGAGCAGTACTTC
TRBD1	TRBV5-1	-	TRBJ1-6	CASSLVATGTGSSYNSPLHF	TGCGCCAGCAGCTTGGTAGCTACCGGGACAGGGAGCTCCTATAATTCACCCCTCCACTTT
TRBD1	TRBV19	-	TRBJ2-1	CASRTPPGQGFSEQFF	TGTGCCAGTAGGACACCTCCGGGACAGGGTTTTTCTGAGCAGTTCTTC
-	TRBV4-3	-	TRBJ1-5	CASSQDLSSNQPQHF	TGCGCCAGCAGCCAAGATCTGAGTAGCAATCAGCCCCAGCATTTT
TRBD2	TRBV3-1/TRBV3-2	-	TRBJ2-3	CASSQGAGRWGTDTQYF	TGTGCCAGCAGCCAAGGGGCCGGGAGGTGGGGGACAGATACGCAGTATTTT
TRBD1	TRBV5-5	-	TRBJ1-5	CASSQGQGVNQPQHF	TGTGCCAGCAGCCAGGGACAGGGCGTCAATCAGCCCCAGCATTTT
-	TRBV19	-	TRBJ1-1	CASRWSQGNTEAFF	TGTGCCAGTAGATGGAGTCAGGGGAACACTGAAGCTTTCTTT
TRBD2	TRBV9	-	TRBJ2-1	CASSVSLREGNNEQFF	TGTGCCAGCAGCGTTTCCCTGCGGGAGGGAAACAATGAGCAGTTCTTC
TRBD2	TRBV3-1/TRBV3-2	-	TRBJ2-1	CASSQLAGEQFF	TGTGCCAGCAGCCAGTTAGCGGGAGAGCAGTTCTTC
-	TRBV3-1/TRBV3-2	-	TRBJ2-7	CASNNEAGAIRKTYEQYF	TGTGCCAGCAACAACGAAGCAGGGGCGATTAGGAAAACCTACGAGCAGTACTTC